A selection of T cell receptor beta chains follows, all from one sample in a study of blood T cell repertoires in COVID-19. Libraries were prepared by immunoSEQ multiplex PCR; TCRdb keeps only in-frame clonotypes and omits some of them. The repertoire holds 45,000 to 55,000 clones, about 63% seen once, with 8.5% to 9% in the top ten. Sample: peripheral blood. The source of these receptors is a woman in her 70s with acute or convalescent COVID-19. Each CDR3 is given with its conserved first and last residue. A D gene is named only where the DNA matches it firmly. For some rows the clone size is stated as once, few or many, or as a class when expanded; others skip it.

NA,NA,TRBV5-8,17,TRBJ1-2,CASSLTQYIEGGYGYTF,TGTGCCAGCAGCTTGACCCAATATATTGAGGGAGGCTATGGCTACACCTTC
few,NA,TRBV2,17,TRBJ2-1,CASSDYPDSAVPNEQFF,TGTGCCAGCAGTGATTACCCGGACAGTGCGGTCCCCAATGAGCAGTTCTTC
NA,NA,TRBV7-2,13,TRBJ1-6,CASSSSGDSPLHF,TGTGCCAGCAGCTCATCAGGGGATTCACCCCTCCACTTT
NA,NA,TRBV7-2,11,TRBJ2-5,CASSRRETQYF,TGTGCCAGCAGCCGCCGGGAGACCCAGTACTTC
NA,TRBD1,TRBV2,18,TRBJ1-4,CASSEGGQVPATNEKLFF,TGTGCCAGCAGTGAAGGGGGACAGGTCCCTGCAACTAATGAAAAACTGTTTTTT
NA,TRBD2,TRBV28,18,TRBJ2-7,CASSFPLGTSGRLYEQYF,TGTGCCAGCAGTTTCCCTTTGGGGACTAGCGGGAGATTGTACGAGCAGTACTTC
NA,NA,TRBV9,13,TRBJ1-2,CASSANLVDGYTF,TGTGCCAGCAGCGCGAACTTAGTGGATGGCTACACCTTC
NA,TRBD1,TRBV2,13,TRBJ1-4,CASVRGANEKLFF,TGTGCCAGCGTCAGGGGGGCTAATGAAAAACTGTTTTTT
medium-sized,TRBD1,TRBV5-3,17,TRBJ1-5,CARSLEGRGSRHQPQHF,TGTGCCAGAAGCTTGGAGGGCAGGGGGTCGAGGCATCAGCCCCAGCATTTT
few,TRBD1,TRBV7-3,13,TRBJ1-2,CASSFDRGSGYTF,TGTGCCAGCAGCTTTGACAGGGGGAGTGGCTACACCTTC
once,TRBD2,TRBV6-5,13,TRBJ2-1,CASRDYSYNEQFF,TGTGCCAGTCGGGACTACTCCTACAATGAGCAGTTCTTC
NA,TRBD2,TRBV9,17,TRBJ2-2,CASSVGLAGHNTGELFF,TGTGCCAGCAGCGTAGGTCTAGCGGGACATAACACCGGGGAGCTGTTTTTT
NA,NA,TRBV3-1/TRBV3-2,13,TRBJ1-2,CASSRTVNYGYTF,TGTGCCAGCAGCCGGACAGTCAACTATGGCTACACCTTC
NA,NA,TRBV3-1/TRBV3-2,14,TRBJ1-6,CASSQGGYNSPLHF,TGTGCCAGCAGCCAAGGAGGCTATAATTCACCCCTCCACTTT
NA,TRBD1,TRBV6-5,15,TRBJ2-2,CASSTQNRGNGELFF,TGTGCCAGCAGCACACAGAACAGGGGCAACGGGGAGCTGTTTTTT
few,TRBD1,TRBV7-6,14,TRBJ1-1,CASSLRQGGPEAFF,TGTGCCAGCAGCTTAAGACAGGGGGGTCCTGAAGCTTTCTTT
NA,TRBD1,TRBV5-8,13,TRBJ1-2,CASSQTGNYGYTF,TGTGCCAGCAGCCAGACAGGGAACTATGGCTACACCTTC
NA,NA,TRBV11-2,14,TRBJ2-7,CASCPDWSSYEQYF,TGTGCCAGCTGTCCGGACTGGAGCTCCTACGAGCAGTACTTC
once,NA,TRBV6-2/TRBV6-3,14,TRBJ1-4,CASSYDGEDEKLFF,TGTGCCAGCAGTTACGACGGGGAAGATGAAAAACTGTTTTTT
NA,NA,TRBV7-2,14,TRBJ2-5,CASSPGYRVETQYF,TGTGCCAGCAGTCCAGGATACAGGGTTGAGACCCAGTACTTC
few,NA,TRBV28,17,TRBJ2-2,CASKLRQAFSNTGELFF,TGTGCCAGCAAACTCAGGCAGGCTTTCTCGAACACCGGGGAGCTGTTTTTT
NA,NA,TRBV11-3,13,TRBJ2-3,CASSLSGADTQYF,TGTGCCAGCAGCTTAAGCGGTGCCGATACGCAGTATTTT
NA,NA,TRBV6-5,15,TRBJ1-1,CASTPSRGFGTEAFF,TGTGCCAGCACCCCATCTCGGGGGTTCGGAACTGAAGCTTTCTTT
NA,TRBD1,TRBV6-5,13,TRBJ1-2,CASSTDRVYGYTF,TGTGCCAGCAGTACCGACAGGGTCTATGGCTACACCTTC
once,NA,TRBV3-1/TRBV3-2,15,TRBJ2-3,CASSPTVTSTDTQYF,TGTGCCAGCAGCCCCACGGTTACTAGCACAGATACGCAGTATTTT
few,NA,TRBV6-6,15,TRBJ1-4,CASSYSGATNEKLFF,TGTGCCAGCAGTTACTCAGGGGCAACTAATGAAAAACTGTTTTTT
NA,TRBD1,TRBV19,13,TRBJ1-2,CASTLDRDHGYTF,TGTGCCAGTACCCTAGACAGGGACCATGGCTACACCTTC
NA,NA,TRBV2,13,TRBJ1-1,CASSDTGYGPAFF,TGTGCCAGCAGTGATACAGGGTATGGCCCAGCTTTCTTT
once,NA,TRBV18,15,TRBJ1-3,CASSPTESSGNTIYF,TGTGCCAGCTCACCGACAGAGAGCTCTGGAAACACCATATATTTT
NA,TRBD1,TRBV3-1/TRBV3-2,14,TRBJ2-5,CASSQAQGPETQYF,TGTGCCAGCAGCCAAGCACAGGGGCCTGAGACCCAGTACTTC
once,NA,TRBV7-2,13,TRBJ2-1,CASSLTGGNEQFF,TGTGCCAGCAGCTTAACCGGAGGCAATGAGCAGTTCTTC
NA,NA,TRBV10-3,15,TRBJ1-2,CAISESAGMTYGYTF,TGTGCCATCAGTGAGTCGGCAGGGATGACCTATGGCTACACCTTC
NA,TRBD1,TRBV24-1,13,TRBJ1-4,CATSATGGEKLFF,TGTGCCACCAGTGCGACAGGGGGCGAAAAACTGTTTTTT
NA,TRBD1,TRBV9,15,TRBJ1-5,CASSSSGTGEQPQHF,TGTGCCAGCAGCTCCTCCGGGACAGGGGAACAGCCCCAGCATTTT
few,NA,TRBV18,14,TRBJ2-1,CASSPPSSYNEQFF,TGTGCCAGCTCACCACCCAGCTCCTACAATGAGCAGTTCTTC
NA,TRBD1,TRBV6-1,15,TRBJ2-1,CASSEVDRVGNEQFF,TGTGCCAGCAGTGAGGTGGACAGGGTAGGGAATGAGCAGTTCTTC
few,NA,TRBV7-2,15,TRBJ2-6,CASSYTSSGANVLTF,TGTGCCAGCAGCTATACGAGCTCTGGGGCCAACGTCCTGACTTTC
few,NA,TRBV11-1,14,TRBJ1-6,CASSPFGRAGTLHF,TGTGCCAGCAGCCCTTTCGGCAGGGCGGGAACCCTCCACTTT
medium-sized,NA,TRBV2,12,TRBJ1-6,CASSQGYSPLHF,TGTGCCAGCAGTCAGGGTTATTCACCCCTCCACTTT
NA,TRBD1,TRBV6-5,13,TRBJ1-5,CASRQGIGSSHHF,TGTGCCAGCAGACAGGGGATCGGGAGTTCCCACCATTTT
NA,NA,TRBV18,13,TRBJ2-2,CASSPGSGRELFF,TGTGCCAGCTCCCCCGGGAGCGGCAGGGAGCTGTTTTTT
NA,TRBD1,TRBV7-6,17,TRBJ1-2,CASSLESGWTGTYGYTF,TGTGCCAGCAGCTTAGAATCTGGTTGGACAGGCACCTATGGCTACACCTTC
few,TRBD2,TRBV19,15,TRBJ2-1,CASSPLAGVGNEQFF,TGTGCCAGTAGCCCCCTAGCGGGAGTGGGCAATGAGCAGTTCTTC
NA,TRBD1,TRBV19,13,TRBJ2-5,CASSDGTAETQYF,TGTGCCAGTAGCGATGGGACAGCAGAGACCCAGTACTTC
few,TRBD2,TRBV9,21,TRBJ2-4,CASSVARASGGERLAKNIQYF,TGTGCCAGCAGCGTAGCTAGGGCTAGCGGGGGGGAACGACTAGCCAAAAACATTCAGTACTTC
many,TRBD1,TRBV10-3,16,TRBJ2-1,CAISGSDRGVSNEQFF,TGTGCCATCAGTGGGTCGGACAGGGGGGTGAGCAATGAGCAGTTCTTC
NA,TRBD1,TRBV7-6,15,TRBJ2-3,CASSLVQGYTDTQYF,TGTGCCAGCAGCTTAGTACAGGGGTACACAGATACGCAGTATTTT
NA,NA,TRBV6-5,16,TRBJ2-3,CASSYGPGPPQDTQYF,TGTGCCAGCAGTTATGGCCCAGGGCCCCCCCAGGATACGCAGTATTTT
NA,NA,TRBV6-1,16,TRBJ2-1,CASSEQSGVPYNEQFF,TGTGCCAGCAGTGAACAATCAGGGGTCCCCTACAATGAGCAGTTCTTC
NA,TRBD1,TRBV6-1,14,TRBJ1-5,CASSQDRFNQPQHF,TGTGCCAGCAGTCAGGACAGGTTCAATCAGCCCCAGCATTTT
NA,NA,TRBV3-1/TRBV3-2,13,TRBJ2-7,CASSRFSGYEQYF,TGTGCCAGCAGCCGGTTTAGCGGCTACGAGCAGTACTTC
NA,TRBD2,TRBV9,16,TRBJ2-5,CASSVGLAGEGKTQYF,TGTGCCAGCAGCGTGGGACTAGCGGGAGAGGGAAAGACCCAGTACTTC